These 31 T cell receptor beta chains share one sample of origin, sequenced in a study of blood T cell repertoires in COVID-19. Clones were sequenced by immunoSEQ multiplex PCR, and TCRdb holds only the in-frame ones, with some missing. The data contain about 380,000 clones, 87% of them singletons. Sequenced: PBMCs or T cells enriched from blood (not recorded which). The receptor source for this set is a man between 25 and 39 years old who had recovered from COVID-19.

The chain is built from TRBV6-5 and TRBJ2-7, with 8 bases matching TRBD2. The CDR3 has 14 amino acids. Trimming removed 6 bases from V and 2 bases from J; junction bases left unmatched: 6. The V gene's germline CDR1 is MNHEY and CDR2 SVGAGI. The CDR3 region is CASSFSGEAYEQYF. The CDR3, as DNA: TGTGCCAGCAGCTTTAGCGGGGAAGCCTACGAGCAGTACTTC.

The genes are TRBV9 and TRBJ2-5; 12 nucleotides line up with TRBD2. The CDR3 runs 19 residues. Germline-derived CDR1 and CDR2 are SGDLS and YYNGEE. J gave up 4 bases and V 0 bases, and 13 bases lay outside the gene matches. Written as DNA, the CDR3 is TGTGCCAGCAGCGTAGAGGCTAGCGGGGGGGCCGGTTCCCGAGAGACCCAGTACTTC. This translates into CASSVEASGGAGSRETQYF.

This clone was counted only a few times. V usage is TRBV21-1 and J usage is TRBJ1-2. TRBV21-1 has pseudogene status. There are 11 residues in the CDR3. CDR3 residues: CASSRRGGYTF. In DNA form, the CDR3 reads TGTGCCAGCAGCCGGAGGGGAGGCTACACCTTC.

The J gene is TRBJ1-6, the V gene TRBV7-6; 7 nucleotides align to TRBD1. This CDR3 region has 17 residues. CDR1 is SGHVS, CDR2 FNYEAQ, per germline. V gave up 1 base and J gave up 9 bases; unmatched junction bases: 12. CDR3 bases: TGTGCCAGCAGCTTAGGCTCCCAAGGTTCAGGGGGTTCACCCCTCCACTTT. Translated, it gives CASSLGSQGSGGSPLHF.

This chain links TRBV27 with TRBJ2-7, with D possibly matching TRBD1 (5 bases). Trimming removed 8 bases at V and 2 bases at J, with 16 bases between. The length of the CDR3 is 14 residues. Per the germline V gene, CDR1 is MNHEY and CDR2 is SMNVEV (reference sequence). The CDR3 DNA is TGTGCCAGCCGCTCGGCAGGGCAGACCTACGAGCAGTACTTC. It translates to CASRSAGQTYEQYF.

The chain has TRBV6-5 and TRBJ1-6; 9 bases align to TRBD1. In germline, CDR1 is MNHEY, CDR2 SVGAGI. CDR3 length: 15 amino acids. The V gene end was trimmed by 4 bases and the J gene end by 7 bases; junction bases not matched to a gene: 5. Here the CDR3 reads CASSSTGTGNSPLHF. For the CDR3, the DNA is TGTGCCAGCAGTTCCACCGGGACAGGGAATTCACCCCTCCACTTT.

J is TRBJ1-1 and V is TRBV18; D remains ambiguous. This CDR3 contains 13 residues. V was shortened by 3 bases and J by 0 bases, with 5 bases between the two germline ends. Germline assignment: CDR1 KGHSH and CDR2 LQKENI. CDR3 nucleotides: TGTGCCAGCTCACCGGAGATGAACACTGAAGCTTTCTTT. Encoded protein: CASSPEMNTEAFF.

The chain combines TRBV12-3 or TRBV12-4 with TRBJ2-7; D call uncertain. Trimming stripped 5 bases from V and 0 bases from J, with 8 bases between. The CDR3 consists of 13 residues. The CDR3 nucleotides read TGTGCCAGCAGTCCGAACTCCTCCTACGAGCAGTACTTC. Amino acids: CASSPNSSYEQYF.

CDR3 nucleotides: TGTGCCAGCAGCCAAGAGTATCTAGCGGGGGGTAATGAGCAGTTCTTC. Amino acids: CASSQEYLAGGNEQFF. The chain combines TRBV3-1 (or the pseudogene TRBV3-2) with TRBJ2-1, with 11 positions matching TRBD2. The CDR3 is made up of 16 amino acids. From germline, CDR1 is LGHDT and CDR2 YNNKEL (reference sequence). With V trimmed by 0 bases and J by 7 bases, 5 bases remained unmatched.

CDR3: CASSTIGGAGGYTF. As DNA, the CDR3 is TGTGCCAGCAGTACGATAGGGGGCGCAGGGGGCTACACCTTC. This sequence joins TRBV27 and TRBJ1-2, with 7 nucleotides matching TRBD1. CDR3 length equals 14 residues. Germline CDR1 MNHEY, CDR2 SMNVEV (reference sequence). V trimming: 5 bases; J trimming: 8 bases; junction bases outside the gene matches: 11.

This CDR3 is CASSLDWLAGSYEQYF. The CDR3 region has the DNA TGTGCCAGCAGCTTAGATTGGCTAGCGGGCTCCTACGAGCAGTACTTC. This chain joins TRBV11-2 and TRBJ2-7, with 8 bases fitting TRBD2. Germline CDR1 reads SGHAT; CDR2 reads FQNNGV. The CDR3 is made up of 16 amino acids. V was pared by 0 bases and J by 0 bases, with 4 bases of the junction left unmatched.

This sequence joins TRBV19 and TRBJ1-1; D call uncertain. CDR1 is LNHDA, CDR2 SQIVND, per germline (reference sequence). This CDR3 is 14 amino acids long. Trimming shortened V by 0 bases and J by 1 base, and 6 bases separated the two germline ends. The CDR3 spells CASSIDIGNTEAFF. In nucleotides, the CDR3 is TGTGCCAGTAGTATAGATATCGGGAACACTGAAGCTTTCTTT. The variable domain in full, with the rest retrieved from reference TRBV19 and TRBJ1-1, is DGGITQSPKYLFRKEGQNVTLSCEQNLNHDAMYWYRQDPGQGLRLIYYSQIVNDFQKGDIAEGYSVSREKKESFPLTVTSAQKNPTAFYLCASSIDIGNTEAFFGQGTRLTVV.

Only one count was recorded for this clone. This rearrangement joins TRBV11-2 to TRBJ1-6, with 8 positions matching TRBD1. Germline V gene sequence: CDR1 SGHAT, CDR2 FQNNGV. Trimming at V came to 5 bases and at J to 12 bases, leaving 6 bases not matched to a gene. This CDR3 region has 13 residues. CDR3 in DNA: TGTGCCAGCAGCAATCAGGGGGCAAGACCCCTCCACTTT. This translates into CASSNQGARPLHF.

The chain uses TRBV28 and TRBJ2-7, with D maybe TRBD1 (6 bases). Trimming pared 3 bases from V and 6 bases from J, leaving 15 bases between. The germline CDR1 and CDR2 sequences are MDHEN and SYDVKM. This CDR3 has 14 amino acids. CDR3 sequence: CASSLIRGPSEQYF. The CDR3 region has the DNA TGTGCCAGCAGTTTGATCAGGGGCCCTTCCGAGCAGTACTTC.

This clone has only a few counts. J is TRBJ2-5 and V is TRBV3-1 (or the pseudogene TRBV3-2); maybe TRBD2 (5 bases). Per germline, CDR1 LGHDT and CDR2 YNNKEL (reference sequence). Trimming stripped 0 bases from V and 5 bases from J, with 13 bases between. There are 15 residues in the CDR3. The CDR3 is CASSQEPSRWETQYF. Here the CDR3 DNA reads TGTGCCAGCAGCCAAGAACCTAGCCGGTGGGAGACCCAGTACTTC.

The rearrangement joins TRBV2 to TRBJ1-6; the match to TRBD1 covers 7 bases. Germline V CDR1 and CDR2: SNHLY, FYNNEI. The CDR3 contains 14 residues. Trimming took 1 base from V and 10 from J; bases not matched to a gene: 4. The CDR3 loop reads CASSEEQGVSPLHF. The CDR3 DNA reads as TGTGCCAGCAGTGAAGAGCAGGGGGTCTCACCCCTCCACTTT.

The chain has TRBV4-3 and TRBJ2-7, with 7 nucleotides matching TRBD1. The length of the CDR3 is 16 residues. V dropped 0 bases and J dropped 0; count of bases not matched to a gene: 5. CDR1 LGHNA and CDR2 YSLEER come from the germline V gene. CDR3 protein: CASSQEHGTASYEQYF. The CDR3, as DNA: TGCGCCAGCAGCCAAGAACACGGGACAGCCTCCTACGAGCAGTACTTC.

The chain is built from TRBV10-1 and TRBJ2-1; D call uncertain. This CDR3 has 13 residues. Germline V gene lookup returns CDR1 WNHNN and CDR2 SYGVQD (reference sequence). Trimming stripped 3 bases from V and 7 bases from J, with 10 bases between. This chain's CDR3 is CASSESVNNEQFF. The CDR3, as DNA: TGCGCCAGCAGTGAATCCGTAAATAATGAGCAGTTCTTC.

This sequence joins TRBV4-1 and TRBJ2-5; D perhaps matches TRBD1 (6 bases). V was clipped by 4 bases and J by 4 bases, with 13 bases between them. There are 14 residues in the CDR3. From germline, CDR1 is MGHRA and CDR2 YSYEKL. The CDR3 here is CASSLQGLGETQYF. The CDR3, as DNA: TGCGCCAGCAGCCTACAGGGTTTGGGAGAGACCCAGTACTTC.

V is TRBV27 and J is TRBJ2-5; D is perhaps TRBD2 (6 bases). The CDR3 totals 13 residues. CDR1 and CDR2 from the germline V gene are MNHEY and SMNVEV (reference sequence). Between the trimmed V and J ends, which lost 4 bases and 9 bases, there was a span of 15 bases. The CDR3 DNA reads TGTGCCAGCAGTTCCCGACGGGGGAAAGCCCAGTACTTC. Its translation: CASSSRRGKAQYF.

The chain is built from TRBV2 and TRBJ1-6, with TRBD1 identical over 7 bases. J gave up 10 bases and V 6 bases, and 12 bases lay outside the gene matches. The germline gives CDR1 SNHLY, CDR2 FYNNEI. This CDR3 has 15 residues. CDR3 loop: CASRESDREWSPLHF. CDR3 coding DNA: TGTGCCAGCAGAGAATCTGACAGGGAATGGTCACCCCTCCACTTT. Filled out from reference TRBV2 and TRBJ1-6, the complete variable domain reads EPEVTQTPSHQVTQMGQEVILRCVPISNHLYFYWYRQILGQKVEFLVSFYNNEISEKSEIFDDQFSVERPDGSNFTLKIRSTKLEDSAMYFCASRESDREWSPLHFGNGTRLTVT.

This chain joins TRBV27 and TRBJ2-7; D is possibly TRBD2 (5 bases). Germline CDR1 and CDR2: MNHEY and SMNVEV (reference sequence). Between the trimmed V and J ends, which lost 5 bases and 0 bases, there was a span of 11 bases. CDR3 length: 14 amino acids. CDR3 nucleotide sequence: TGTGCCAGCAGTCCCTACGGAGGCTCCTACGAGCAGTACTTC. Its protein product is CASSPYGGSYEQYF.

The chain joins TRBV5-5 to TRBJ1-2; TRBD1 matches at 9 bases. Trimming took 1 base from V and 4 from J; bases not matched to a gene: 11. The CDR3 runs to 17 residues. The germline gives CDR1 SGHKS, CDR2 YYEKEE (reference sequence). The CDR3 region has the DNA TGTGCCAGCAGCTTGACCTCCCGGACAGGGGATCTCTATGGCTACACCTTC. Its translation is CASSLTSRTGDLYGYTF.

The CDR3 reads CAWSGILYSPLHF. The CDR3 nucleotides are TGTGCCTGGAGCGGGATACTTTATTCACCCCTCCACTTT. The rearrangement joins TRBV30 to TRBJ1-6, with no clear D. Trimming took 3 bases from V and 8 from J, leaving 11 bases between them. The CDR3 contains 13 residues. Germline CDR1 reads GTSNPN; CDR2 reads SVGIG (reference sequence).

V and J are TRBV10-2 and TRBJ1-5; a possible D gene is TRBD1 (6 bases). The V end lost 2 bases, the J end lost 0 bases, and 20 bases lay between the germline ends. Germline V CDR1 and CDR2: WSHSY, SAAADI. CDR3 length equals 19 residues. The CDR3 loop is CASSELTGLWGYSNQPQHF. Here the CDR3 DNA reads TGCGCCAGCAGTGAGCTTACAGGGCTTTGGGGATATAGCAATCAGCCCCAGCATTTT.

The CDR3 here is CSVEVPGQGMGYTF. The CDR3 nucleotides are TGCAGCGTTGAAGTCCCCGGCCAGGGTATGGGCTACACCTTC. The gene calls are TRBV29-1 and TRBJ1-2; a weak D match, TRBD1 (5 bases). The CDR3 length is 14 residues. Between the trimmed V and J ends, which lost 1 base and 8 bases, there was a span of 17 bases. Germline CDR1 is SQVTM and CDR2 is ANQGSEA.

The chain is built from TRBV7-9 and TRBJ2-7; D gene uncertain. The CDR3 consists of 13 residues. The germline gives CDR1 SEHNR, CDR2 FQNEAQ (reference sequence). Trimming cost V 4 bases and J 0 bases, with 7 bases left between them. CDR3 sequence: CASSSQSSYEQYF. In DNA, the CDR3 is TGTGCCAGCAGCTCACAGAGCTCCTACGAGCAGTACTTC.

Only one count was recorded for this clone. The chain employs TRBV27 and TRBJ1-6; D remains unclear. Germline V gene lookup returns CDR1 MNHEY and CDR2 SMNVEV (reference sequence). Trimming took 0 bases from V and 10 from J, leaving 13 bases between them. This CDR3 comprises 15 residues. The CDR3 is CASSLSSRGWSPLHF. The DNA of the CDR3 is TGTGCCAGCAGTTTATCGAGTAGAGGGTGGTCACCCCTCCACTTT.

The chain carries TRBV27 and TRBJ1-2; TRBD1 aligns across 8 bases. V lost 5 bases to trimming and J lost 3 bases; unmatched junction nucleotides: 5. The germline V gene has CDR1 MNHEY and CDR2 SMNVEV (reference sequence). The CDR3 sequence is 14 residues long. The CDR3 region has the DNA TGTGCCAGCAGTATCCACAGGGGGGACTATGGCTACACCTTC. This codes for CASSIHRGDYGYTF.

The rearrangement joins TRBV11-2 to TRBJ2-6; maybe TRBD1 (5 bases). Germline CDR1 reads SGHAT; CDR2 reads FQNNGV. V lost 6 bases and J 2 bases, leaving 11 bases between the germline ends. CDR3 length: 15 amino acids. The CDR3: CASRRWGAGANVLTF. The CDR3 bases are TGTGCCAGCAGACGTTGGGGCGCTGGGGCCAACGTCCTGACTTTC. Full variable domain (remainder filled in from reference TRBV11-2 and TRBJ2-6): EAGVAQSPRYKIIEKRQSVAFWCNPISGHATLYWYQQILGQGPKLLIQFQNNGVVDDSQLPKDRFSAERLKGVDSTLKIQPAKLEDSAVYLCASRRWGAGANVLTFGAGSRLTVL.

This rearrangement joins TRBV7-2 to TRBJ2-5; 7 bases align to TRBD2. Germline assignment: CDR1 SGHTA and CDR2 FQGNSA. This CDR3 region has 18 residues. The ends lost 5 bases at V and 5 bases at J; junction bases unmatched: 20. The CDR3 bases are TGTGCCAGCAGCGCTTCCCGCCGATCCGGGACTAAGGGGGAGACCCAGTACTTC. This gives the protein CASSASRRSGTKGETQYF.